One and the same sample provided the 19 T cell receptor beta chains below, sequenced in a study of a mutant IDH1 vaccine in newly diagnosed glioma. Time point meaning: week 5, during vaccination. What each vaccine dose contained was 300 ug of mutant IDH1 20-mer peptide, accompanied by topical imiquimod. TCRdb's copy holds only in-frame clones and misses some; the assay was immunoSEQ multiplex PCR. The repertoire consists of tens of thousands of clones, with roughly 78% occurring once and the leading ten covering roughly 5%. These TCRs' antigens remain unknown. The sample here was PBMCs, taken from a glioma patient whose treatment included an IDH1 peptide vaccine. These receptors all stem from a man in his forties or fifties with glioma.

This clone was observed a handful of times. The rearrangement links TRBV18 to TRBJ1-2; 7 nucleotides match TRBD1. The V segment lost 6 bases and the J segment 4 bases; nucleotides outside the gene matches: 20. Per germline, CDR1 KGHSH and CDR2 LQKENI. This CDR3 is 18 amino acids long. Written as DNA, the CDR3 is TGTGCCAGCTCCGTCGCGGGAGCAGGGGGGAGCTACCTCTATGGCTACACCTTC. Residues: CASSVAGAGGSYLYGYTF.

The CDR3 loop is CASSLTGDGEAFF. The CDR3 DNA follows: TGTGCCAGCAGCTTAACAGGGGACGGCGAAGCTTTCTTT. The V gene is TRBV5-5, the J gene TRBJ1-1; 7 nucleotides match TRBD1. Unmatched junction bases numbered 6, after V lost 2 bases and J lost 8 bases. The CDR3 consists of 13 residues. Looked up from germline, CDR1 is SGHKS and CDR2 is YYEKEE (reference sequence). The variable domain in full, with the rest retrieved from reference TRBV5-5 and TRBJ1-1, is DAGVTQSPTHLIKTRGQQVTLRCSPISGHKSVSWYQQVLGQGPQFIFQYYEKEERGRGNFPDRFSARQFPNYSSELNVNALLLGDSALYLCASSLTGDGEAFFGQGTRLTVV.

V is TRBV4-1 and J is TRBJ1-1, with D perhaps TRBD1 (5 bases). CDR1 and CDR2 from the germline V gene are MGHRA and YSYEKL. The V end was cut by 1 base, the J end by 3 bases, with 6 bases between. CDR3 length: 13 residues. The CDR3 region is CASSQAGYTEAFF. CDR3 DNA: TGCGCCAGCAGCCAAGCAGGGTACACTGAAGCTTTCTTT.

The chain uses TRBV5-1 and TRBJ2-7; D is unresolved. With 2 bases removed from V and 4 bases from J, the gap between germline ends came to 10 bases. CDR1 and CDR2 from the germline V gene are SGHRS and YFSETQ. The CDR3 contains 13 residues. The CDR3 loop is CASSLEDQYEQYF. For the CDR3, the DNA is TGCGCCAGCAGCTTAGAAGATCAATACGAGCAGTACTTC.

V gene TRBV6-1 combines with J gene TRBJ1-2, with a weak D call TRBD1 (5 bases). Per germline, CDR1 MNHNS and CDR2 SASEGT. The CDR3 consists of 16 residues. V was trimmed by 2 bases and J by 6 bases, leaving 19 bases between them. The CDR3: CASSEIRDGVEDGYTF. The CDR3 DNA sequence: TGTGCCAGCAGTGAAATCAGGGACGGGGTTGAAGATGGCTACACCTTC.

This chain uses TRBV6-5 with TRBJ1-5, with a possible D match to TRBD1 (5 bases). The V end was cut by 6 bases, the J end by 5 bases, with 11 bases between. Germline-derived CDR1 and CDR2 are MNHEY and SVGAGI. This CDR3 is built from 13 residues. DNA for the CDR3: TGTGCCAGCAGAACGGGGGTGGATCAGCCCCAGCATTTT. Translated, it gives CASRTGVDQPQHF.

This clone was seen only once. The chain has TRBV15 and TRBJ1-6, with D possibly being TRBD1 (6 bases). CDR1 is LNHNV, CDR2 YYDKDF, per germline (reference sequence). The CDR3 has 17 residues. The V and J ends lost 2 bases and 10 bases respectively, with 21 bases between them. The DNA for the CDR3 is TGTGCCACCAGCAGATCCCGACTTGGGGGCGCAGTGTCACCCCTCCACTTT. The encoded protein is CATSRSRLGGAVSPLHF.

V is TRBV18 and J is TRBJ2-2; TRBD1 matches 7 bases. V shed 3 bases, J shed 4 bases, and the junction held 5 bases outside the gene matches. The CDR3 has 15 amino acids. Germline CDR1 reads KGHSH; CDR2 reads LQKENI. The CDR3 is CASSPSQGFTGELFF. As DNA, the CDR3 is TGTGCCAGCTCACCTTCACAGGGGTTCACCGGGGAGCTGTTTTTT.

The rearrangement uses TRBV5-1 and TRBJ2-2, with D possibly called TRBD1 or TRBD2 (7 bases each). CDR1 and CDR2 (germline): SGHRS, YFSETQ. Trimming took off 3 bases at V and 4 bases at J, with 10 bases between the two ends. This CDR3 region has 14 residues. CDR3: CASSWEGATGELFF. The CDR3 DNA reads TGCGCCAGCAGCTGGGAGGGGGCCACCGGGGAGCTGTTTTTT.

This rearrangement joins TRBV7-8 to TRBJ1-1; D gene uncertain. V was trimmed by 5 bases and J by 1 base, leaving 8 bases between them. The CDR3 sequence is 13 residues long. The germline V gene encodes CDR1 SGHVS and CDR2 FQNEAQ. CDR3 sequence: CASSTTRNTEAFF. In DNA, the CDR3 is TGTGCCAGCAGCACAACACGGAACACTGAAGCTTTCTTT.

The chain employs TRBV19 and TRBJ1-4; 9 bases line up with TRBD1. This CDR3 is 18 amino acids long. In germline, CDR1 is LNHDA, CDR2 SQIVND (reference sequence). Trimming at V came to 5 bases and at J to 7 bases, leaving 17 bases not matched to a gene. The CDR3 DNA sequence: TGTGCCAGTAGTGCGGGGGGGAGGGGACAGGGCGATGGTGAAAAACTGTTTTTT. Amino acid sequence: CASSAGGRGQGDGEKLFF.

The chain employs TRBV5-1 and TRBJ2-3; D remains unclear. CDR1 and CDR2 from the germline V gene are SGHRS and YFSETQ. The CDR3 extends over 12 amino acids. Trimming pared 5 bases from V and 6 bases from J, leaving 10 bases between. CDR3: CASSKEGDTQYF. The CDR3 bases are TGCGCCAGCAGTAAGGAAGGGGATACGCAGTATTTT.

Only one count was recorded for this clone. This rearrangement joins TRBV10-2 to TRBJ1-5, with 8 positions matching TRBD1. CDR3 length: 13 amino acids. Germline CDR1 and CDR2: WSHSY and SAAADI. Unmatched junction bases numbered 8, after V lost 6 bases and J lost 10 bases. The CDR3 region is CASSPGQGIPQHF. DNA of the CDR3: TGCGCCAGCAGCCCCGGACAGGGCATTCCCCAGCATTTT.

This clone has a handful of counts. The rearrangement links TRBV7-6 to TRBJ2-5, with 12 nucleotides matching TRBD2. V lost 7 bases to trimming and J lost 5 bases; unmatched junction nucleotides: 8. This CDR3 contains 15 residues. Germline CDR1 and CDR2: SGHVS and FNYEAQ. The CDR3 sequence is CASTRTSGEGETQYF. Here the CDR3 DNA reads TGTGCCAGCACCCGGACTAGCGGGGAAGGGGAGACCCAGTACTTC.

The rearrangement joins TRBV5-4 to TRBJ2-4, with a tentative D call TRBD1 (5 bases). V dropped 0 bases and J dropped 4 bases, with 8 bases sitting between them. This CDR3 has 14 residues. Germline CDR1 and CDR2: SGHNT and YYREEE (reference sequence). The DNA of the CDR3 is TGTGCCAGCAGCTTGGACCAGGGTAAAAACATTCAGTACTTC. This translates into CASSLDQGKNIQYF.

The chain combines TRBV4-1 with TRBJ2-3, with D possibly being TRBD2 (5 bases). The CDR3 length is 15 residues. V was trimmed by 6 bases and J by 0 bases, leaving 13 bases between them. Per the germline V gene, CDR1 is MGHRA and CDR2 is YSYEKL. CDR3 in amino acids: CASSIRDSSTDTQYF. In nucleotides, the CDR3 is TGCGCCAGCAGTATTCGGGATTCTAGCACAGATACGCAGTATTTT.

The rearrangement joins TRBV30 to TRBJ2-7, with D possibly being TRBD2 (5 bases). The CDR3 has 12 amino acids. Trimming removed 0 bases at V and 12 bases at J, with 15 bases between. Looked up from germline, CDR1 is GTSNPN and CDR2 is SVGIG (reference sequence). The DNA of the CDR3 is TGTGCCTGGAGTGTACGTCCCGCGACTATGTACTTC. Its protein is CAWSVRPATMYF.

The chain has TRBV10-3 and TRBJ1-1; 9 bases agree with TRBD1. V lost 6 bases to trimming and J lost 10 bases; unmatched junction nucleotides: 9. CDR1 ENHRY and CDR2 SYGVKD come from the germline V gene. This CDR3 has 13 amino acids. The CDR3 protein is CAIRSGQGLLAFF. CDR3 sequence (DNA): TGTGCCATCAGATCGGGACAGGGCTTATTAGCTTTCTTT.

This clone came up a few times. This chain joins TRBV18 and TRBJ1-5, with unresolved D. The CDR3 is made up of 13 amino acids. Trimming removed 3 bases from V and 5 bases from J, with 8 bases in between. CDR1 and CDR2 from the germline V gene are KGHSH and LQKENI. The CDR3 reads CASSPSGDQPQHF. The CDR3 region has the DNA TGTGCCAGCTCACCGTCTGGAGATCAGCCCCAGCATTTT.